The following is a TCR beta chain sequence with its context. Its antigen is unknown. The repertoire was sequenced with immunoSEQ multiplex PCR; TCRdb's copy has only in-frame clones and lacks some. This sample has tens of thousands of clones, with approximately 92% found just once. The CDR3 covers 11 residues. Germline-derived CDR1 and CDR2 are MNHEY and SVGAGI. This sample stems from a study of PD-1 blockade in classical Hodgkin lymphoma. General study results and limits: At baseline, newly diagnosed patients reportedly showed less TCR diversity than healthy donors. The study found that TCR diversity rose significantly by C4D1 in CD4+ but not CD8+ cells.

The patients all showed relapse after autologous stem cell transplantation, while their brentuximab vedotin exposure varied. The chain employs TRBV6-5 and TRBJ2-3; D is possibly TRBD2 (6 bases). The source material was peripheral blood mononuclear cells (PBMCs), sampled before the second cycle of nivolumab. The sequence came from a human donor with classical Hodgkin lymphoma. In DNA form, the CDR3 reads TGTGCGAGTAGGGAGGCAGATACGCAGTATTTT. Its translation: CASREADTQYF.